A single sample is the source of the 23 T cell receptor beta chains below, sequenced in a study of CD8 T cells in Susac syndrome. An amount of RNA that ranged from roughly 0.5 to 1 ug was reverse transcribed with random hexamers. TCRdb re-called the immunoSEQ multiplex PCR reads with MiXCR, one entry per CDR3 protein. The data hold about 150,000 distinct CDR3 sequences, with nearly 97% observed a single time. The sample taken for sequencing was CD4+ T cells from PBMCs. These receptors all stem from a human donor with Susac syndrome.

The rearrangement uses TRBV5-6 and TRBJ2-3; D is unclear. This CDR3 spans 14 amino acids. V was cut by 4 bases and J by 3 bases, with 12 bases left in between. In germline, CDR1 is SGHDT, CDR2 YYEEEE. The CDR3 spells CASSRNTVTDTQYF. In DNA, the CDR3 is TGTGCCAGCAGCCGAAACACGGTGACAGATACGCAGTATTTT. Based on the CDR3 plus reference TRBV5-6 and TRBJ2-3, the full variable domain is DAGVTQSPTHLIKTRGQQVTLRCSPKSGHDTVSWYQQALGQGPQFIFQYYEEEERQRGNFPDRFSGHQFPNYSSELNVNALLLGDSALYLCASSRNTVTDTQYFGPGTRLTVL.

The chain recombines TRBV20-1 with TRBJ2-7; D remains unclear. Germline V CDR1 and CDR2: DFQATT, SNEGSKA (reference sequence). The CDR3 spans 13 residues. Trimming stripped 3 bases from V and 2 bases from J, with 11 bases between. Here the CDR3 reads CSARRQYPYEQYF. In nucleotides, the CDR3 is TGCAGTGCTAGGCGCCAGTACCCCTACGAGCAGTACTTC.

The chain uses TRBV28 and TRBJ1-2; unclear D gene. This CDR3 is 12 amino acids long. Germline CDR1 and CDR2: MDHEN and SYDVKM. V was trimmed by 6 bases and J by 3 bases, leaving 8 bases between them. CDR3 sequence: CASSPNYYGYTF. The CDR3 region has the DNA TGTGCCAGCAGCCCCAATTACTATGGCTACACCTTC.

V is TRBV2 and J is TRBJ1-1, with D unclear. Germline loops: CDR1 SNHLY, CDR2 FYNNEI. The CDR3 is 12 residues long. V lost 4 bases and J 7 bases, leaving 10 bases between the germline ends. CDR3 in amino acids: CASSGGMDEAFF. The CDR3 DNA is TGTGCCAGCAGTGGGGGTATGGATGAAGCTTTCTTT.

The genes are TRBV9 and TRBJ1-2, with 7 bases lining up with TRBD1. The J segment lost 8 bases and the V segment lost 0 bases, leaving 10 bases of the junction unmatched. CDR3 length equals 15 residues. Germline V gene data show CDR1 as SGDLS and CDR2 as YYNGEE. CDR3 bases: TGTGCCAGCAGCGTAGGCGAGGGGGCGCGGGTAGGCTACACCTTC. Translation gives CASSVGEGARVGYTF.

The chain has TRBV20-1 and TRBJ2-7, with D possibly being TRBD1 (6 bases). Germline V gives CDR1 DFQATT, CDR2 SNEGSKA (reference sequence). V shed 6 bases and J shed 5 bases, with 14 bases lying between them. The CDR3 totals 12 residues. Here the CDR3 DNA reads TGCAGTGCAAAGCAGGGGCAACACGAGCAGTACTTC. Translation: CSAKQGQHEQYF.

J is TRBJ2-3 and V is TRBV20-1; D call uncertain. The germline V and J ends were trimmed by 3 bases and 3 bases, with 13 bases remaining between them. Germline loops: CDR1 DFQATT, CDR2 SNEGSKA (reference sequence). This CDR3 has 14 amino acids. The CDR3 DNA reads as TGCAGTGCTAGTAGGGTAGGGATAACAGATACGCAGTATTTT. This sequence encodes CSASRVGITDTQYF.

V gene TRBV29-1 combines with J gene TRBJ1-1; D gene uncertain. The germline V gene has CDR1 SQVTM and CDR2 ANQGSEA. V was cut by 7 bases and J by 0 bases, with 12 bases left in between. The CDR3 loop spans 13 amino acids. The CDR3 spells CSASESLNTEAFF. In DNA form, the CDR3 reads TGCAGCGCTTCCGAGTCTTTGAACACTGAAGCTTTCTTT.

This rearrangement joins TRBV29-1 to TRBJ1-2; D gene ambiguous. Germline loops: CDR1 SQVTM, CDR2 ANQGSEA. CDR3 length: 12 residues. The V end lost 1 base, the J end lost 4 bases, and 7 bases lay between the germline ends. Here the CDR3 DNA reads TGCAGCGTTGAAGGGCAGCCCTATGGCTACACCTTC. Protein sequence: CSVEGQPYGYTF.

The chain employs TRBV29-1 and TRBJ2-3; 8 bases line up with TRBD2. V was pared by 5 bases and J by 4 bases, with 5 bases of the junction left unmatched. This CDR3 contains 13 residues. Germline V gene data show CDR1 as SQVTM and CDR2 as ANQGSEA. The CDR3 region is CSVRAGAPDTQYF. DNA of the CDR3: TGCAGCGTTAGAGCGGGAGCTCCAGATACGCAGTATTTT.

The chain employs TRBV10-3 and TRBJ2-7, with D unresolved. V lost 7 bases and J lost 5, with 3 bases in between. This CDR3 has 9 amino acids. Germline V gene sequence: CDR1 ENHRY, CDR2 SYGVKD. DNA of the CDR3: TGTGCCATCAACCACGAGCAGTACTTC. It specifies CAINHEQYF.

This CDR3 reads CASSVASGPQNIQYF. CDR3 coding DNA: TGTGCCAGCAGCGTAGCTTCGGGACCCCAAAACATTCAGTACTTC. This chain joins TRBV9 and TRBJ2-4, with D possibly being TRBD1 or TRBD2 (5 bases each). The CDR3 consists of 15 residues. V lost 0 bases, J lost 5 bases, and 12 bases lay in between. Germline CDR1 SGDLS, CDR2 YYNGEE.

V usage is TRBV5-1 and J usage is TRBJ1-5; D possibly corresponds to TRBD1 (5 bases). The ends were cut back, 1 base at V and 4 bases at J, with 9 bases in the middle. Germline lookup yields CDR1 SGHRS and CDR2 YFSETQ. The CDR3 totals 14 residues. CDR3 amino acids: CASSLSGGNQPQHF. CDR3 bases: TGCGCCAGCAGCTTGAGTGGGGGGAATCAGCCCCAGCATTTT.

The chain is built from TRBV9 and TRBJ2-7, with TRBD1 as a possible D gene (5 bases). Trimming left V 4 bases short and J 0 bases short, with 11 bases between. CDR1 and CDR2 from the germline V gene are SGDLS and YYNGEE. This CDR3 region has 14 residues. Here the CDR3 DNA reads TGTGCCAGCAGCTTACAGGTGGACTCCTACGAGCAGTACTTC. It yields the protein CASSLQVDSYEQYF.

The V gene is TRBV7-9, the J gene TRBJ1-3; D remains ambiguous. The CDR3 has 14 residues. Trimming took 5 bases from V and 1 from J, leaving 9 bases between them. Germline V gene sequence: CDR1 SEHNR, CDR2 FQNEAQ (reference sequence). The CDR3 is CASSLSISGNTIYF. The DNA for the CDR3 is TGTGCCAGCAGCCTGTCCATATCTGGAAACACCATATATTTT.

The chain couples TRBV3-1 to TRBJ2-7; D is ambiguous. The length of the CDR3 is 11 residues. The V end was cut by 3 bases, the J end by 3 bases, with 3 bases between. Germline V lookup: CDR1 LGHDT, CDR2 YNNKEL (reference sequence). The CDR3 here is CASSHHYEQYF. The CDR3 DNA follows: TGTGCCAGCAGCCACCACTACGAGCAGTACTTC.

The V call is TRBV20-1, the J call TRBJ1-1, with D maybe TRBD1 (5 bases). V was trimmed by 3 bases and J by 1 base, leaving 24 bases between them. The germline V gene has CDR1 DFQATT and CDR2 SNEGSKA (reference sequence). This CDR3 is 18 amino acids long. Written as DNA, the CDR3 is TGCAGTGCTAGGAGAGTTCAGTCCAGGGCTATCGCGAACACTGAAGCTTTCTTT. As protein: CSARRVQSRAIANTEAFF.

The V gene is TRBV12-3 or TRBV12-4, the J gene TRBJ1-2; unclear D gene. CDR3 length equals 11 residues. V was trimmed by 8 bases and J by 2 bases, leaving 6 bases between them. The CDR3 loop is CASLWNYGYTF. The CDR3 DNA sequence: TGTGCCAGCCTCTGGAACTATGGCTACACCTTC.

This chain uses TRBV20-1 with TRBJ2-3; D may be TRBD1 (6 bases). With 7 bases removed from V and 2 bases from J, the gap between germline ends came to 19 bases. The CDR3 totals 15 residues. Germline CDR1 DFQATT, CDR2 SNEGSKA (reference sequence). CDR3 nucleotides: TGCAGTGTATCGGGACAACAGCCCTACACAGATACGCAGTATTTT. Amino acid sequence: CSVSGQQPYTDTQYF.

J is TRBJ1-1 and V is TRBV12-3 or TRBV12-4; tentative D call: TRBD1 (6 bases). This CDR3 is 11 amino acids long. Trimming took off 3 bases at V and 13 bases at J, with 12 bases between the two ends. CDR3 DNA: TGTGCCAGCAGTTTTTCAGGGGCGGGTTTCTTT. It yields the protein CASSFSGAGFF.

This clonotype occurred once. The chain employs TRBV12-3 or TRBV12-4 and TRBJ1-1, with 7 bases identical to TRBD1. The CDR3 loop spans 14 amino acids. With 8 bases clipped from V and 11 bases from J, the junction kept 17 bases outside the gene matches. The CDR3 DNA reads TGTGCCAGCGAAGAGACACAGGGGAATCGAAACGCTTTCTTT. Its translation: CASEETQGNRNAFF.

This chain joins TRBV5-1 and TRBJ1-1; possible D gene TRBD1, 6 bases. The CDR3 contains 14 residues. V dropped 4 bases and J dropped 5 bases, with 15 bases sitting between them. Germline V gives CDR1 SGHRS, CDR2 YFSETQ. CDR3 residues: CASSGTGGRTEAFF. The CDR3 DNA reads TGCGCCAGCAGCGGGACGGGGGGCCGAACTGAAGCTTTCTTT. Filled out from reference TRBV5-1 and TRBJ1-1, the complete variable domain reads KAGVTQTPRYLIKTRGQQVTLSCSPISGHRSVSWYQQTPGQGLQFLFEYFSETQRNKGNFPGRFSGRQFSNSRSEMNVSTLELGDSALYLCASSGTGGRTEAFFGQGTRLTVV.

This rearrangement joins TRBV9 to TRBJ1-6; 7 bases line up with TRBD1. Trimming cost V 5 bases and J 5 bases; bases outside gene matches: 7. The germline gives CDR1 SGDLS, CDR2 YYNGEE. The CDR3 is 15 amino acids. The chain's CDR3 is CASSLGQENNSPLHF. CDR3 nucleotide sequence: TGTGCCAGCAGTCTAGGACAGGAGAATAATTCACCCCTCCACTTT.